This TCR beta chain is from a study of blood T cells in healthy people across ages. For this clonotype: What it recognizes is unknown.

Whole-study results and caveats: With age, beta diversity per million T cells declined roughly linearly, significantly by approximately 41.

Germline CDR1 reads DFQATT; CDR2 reads SNEGSKA (reference sequence). Trimming removed 3 bases from V and 0 bases from J, with 16 bases in between. CDR3 size: 16 residues. The use of a sample-barcoded 5' primer and a J-beta primer mix characterized a second PCR of roughly 6 to 11 cycles. Every molecule of cDNA carried a tag from a template-switch adaptor with 12 random nucleotides. TCRdb re-analysed the 5' RACE reads in MiXCR, keeping a single row per CDR3 protein. The profile shows 1.4 million to 1.5 million distinct CDR3 sequences, approximately 38% of them singletons. Sequencing input: blood. The V call is TRBV20-1, the J call TRBJ2-3; D possibly matches TRBD1 or TRBD2 (5 bases each). The receptor was isolated from a woman between 18 and 29 years old in good health. The CDR3 here is CSASELGRASTDTQYF. In DNA form, the CDR3 reads TGCAGTGCTAGTGAGTTGGGACGGGCTAGCACAGATACGCAGTATTTT.